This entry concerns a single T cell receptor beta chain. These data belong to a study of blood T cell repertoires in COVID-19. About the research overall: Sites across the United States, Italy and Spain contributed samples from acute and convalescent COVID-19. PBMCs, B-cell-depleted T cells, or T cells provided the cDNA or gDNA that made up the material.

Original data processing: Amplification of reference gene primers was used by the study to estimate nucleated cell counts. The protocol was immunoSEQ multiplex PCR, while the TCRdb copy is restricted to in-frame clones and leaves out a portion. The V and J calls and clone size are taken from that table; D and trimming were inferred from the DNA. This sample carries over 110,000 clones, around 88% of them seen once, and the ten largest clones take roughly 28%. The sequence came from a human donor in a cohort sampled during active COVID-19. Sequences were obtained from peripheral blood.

The CDR3 DNA sequence: TGTGCCAGCAGCCAAGATTTGGGGAGCTCCTACAATGAGCAGTTCTTC. Translated, it gives CASSQDLGSSYNEQFF. This chain connects TRBV4-2 to TRBJ2-1; weak D call: TRBD2 (5 bases). This CDR3 comprises 16 residues. Trimming took 0 bases from V and 0 from J, leaving 9 bases between them. The germline gives CDR1 LGHNA, CDR2 YNFKEQ.